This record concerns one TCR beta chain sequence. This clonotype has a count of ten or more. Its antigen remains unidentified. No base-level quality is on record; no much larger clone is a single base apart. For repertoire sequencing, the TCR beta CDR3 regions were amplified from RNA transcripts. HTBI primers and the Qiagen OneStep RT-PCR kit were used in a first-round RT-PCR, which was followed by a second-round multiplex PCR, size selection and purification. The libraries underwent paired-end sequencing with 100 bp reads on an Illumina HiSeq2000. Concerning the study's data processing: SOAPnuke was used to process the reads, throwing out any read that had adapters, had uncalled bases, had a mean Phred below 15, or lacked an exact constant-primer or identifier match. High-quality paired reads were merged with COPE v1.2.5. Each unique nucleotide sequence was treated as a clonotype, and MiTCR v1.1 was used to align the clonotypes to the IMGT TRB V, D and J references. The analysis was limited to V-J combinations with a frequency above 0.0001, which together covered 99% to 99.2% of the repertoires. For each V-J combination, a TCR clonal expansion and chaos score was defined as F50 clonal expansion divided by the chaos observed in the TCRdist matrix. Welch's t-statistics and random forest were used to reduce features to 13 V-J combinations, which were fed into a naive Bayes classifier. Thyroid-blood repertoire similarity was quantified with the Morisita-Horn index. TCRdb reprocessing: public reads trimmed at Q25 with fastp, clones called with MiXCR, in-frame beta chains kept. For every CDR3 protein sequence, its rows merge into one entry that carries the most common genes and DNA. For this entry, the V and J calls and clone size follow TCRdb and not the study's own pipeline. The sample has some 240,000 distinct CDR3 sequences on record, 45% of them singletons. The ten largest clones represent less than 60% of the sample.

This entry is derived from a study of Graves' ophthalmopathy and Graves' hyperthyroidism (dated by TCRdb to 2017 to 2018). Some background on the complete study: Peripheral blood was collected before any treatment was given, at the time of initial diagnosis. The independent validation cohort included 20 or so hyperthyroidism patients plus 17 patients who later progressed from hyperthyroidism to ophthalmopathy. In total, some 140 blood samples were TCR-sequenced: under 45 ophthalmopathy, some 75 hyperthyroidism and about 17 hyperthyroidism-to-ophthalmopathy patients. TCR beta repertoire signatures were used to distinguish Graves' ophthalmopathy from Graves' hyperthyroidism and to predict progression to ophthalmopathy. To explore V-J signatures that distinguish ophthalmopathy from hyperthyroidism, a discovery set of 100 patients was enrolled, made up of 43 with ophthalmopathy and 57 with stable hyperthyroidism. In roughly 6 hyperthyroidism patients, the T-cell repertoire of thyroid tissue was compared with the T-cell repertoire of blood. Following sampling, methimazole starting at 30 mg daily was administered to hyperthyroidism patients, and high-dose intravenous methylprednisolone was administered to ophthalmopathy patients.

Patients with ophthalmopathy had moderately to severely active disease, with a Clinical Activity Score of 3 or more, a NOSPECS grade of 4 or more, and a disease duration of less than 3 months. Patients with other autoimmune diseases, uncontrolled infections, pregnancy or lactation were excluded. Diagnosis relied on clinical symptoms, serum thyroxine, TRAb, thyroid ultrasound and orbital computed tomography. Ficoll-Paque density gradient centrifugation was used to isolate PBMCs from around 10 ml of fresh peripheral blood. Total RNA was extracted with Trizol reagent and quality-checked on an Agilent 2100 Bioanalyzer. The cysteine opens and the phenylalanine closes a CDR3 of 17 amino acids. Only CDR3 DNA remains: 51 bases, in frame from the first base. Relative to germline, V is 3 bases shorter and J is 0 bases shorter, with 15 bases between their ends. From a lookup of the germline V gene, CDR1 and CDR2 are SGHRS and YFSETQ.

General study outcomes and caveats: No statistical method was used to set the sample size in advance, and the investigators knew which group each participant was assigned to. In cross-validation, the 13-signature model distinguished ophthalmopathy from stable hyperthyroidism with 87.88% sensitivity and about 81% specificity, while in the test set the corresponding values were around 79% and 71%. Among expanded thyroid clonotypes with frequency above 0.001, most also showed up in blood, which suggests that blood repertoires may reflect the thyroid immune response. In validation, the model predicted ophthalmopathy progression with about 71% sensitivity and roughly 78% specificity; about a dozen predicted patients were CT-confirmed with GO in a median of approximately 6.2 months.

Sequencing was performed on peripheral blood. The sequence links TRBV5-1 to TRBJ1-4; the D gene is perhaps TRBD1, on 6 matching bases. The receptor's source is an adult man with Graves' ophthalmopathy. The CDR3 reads CASSSQGQTATNEKLFF. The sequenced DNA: TGCGCCAGCAGCTCTCAAGGACAGACCGCAACTAATGAAAAACTGTTTTTT.